This TCR beta chain was identified in a study of CD8 T cells in Susac syndrome (dated by TCRdb to the late 2010s). General notes on the study: Whether CD8+ T cell activation and differentiation in Susac syndrome was antigen driven was tested using repertoire sequencing. What the work shows at the level of the full study, not this receptor alone: The TCR sequencing and HLA analysis was acknowledged to have included a relatively small number of individuals.

RNA was extracted using the RNeasy kit, and roughly 0.5 to 1 ug of the RNA was reverse transcribed with random hexamers. TCR beta CDR3 regions were amplified with the immunoSEQ multiplex PCR assay covering 54 Vbeta and 13 Jbeta segments. Bias from PCR amplification was corrected by using a synthetic template baseline for primer optimization and for computational correction. The original pipeline was this. Reads were annotated to V, D and J genes according to IMGT and were analyzed with immunoSEQ Analyzer, with only productive sequences retained. Clonality was calculated as one minus the Shannon entropy normalized by log2 of the number of productive unique sequences. For each patient and control, public and private clones were evaluated among the 100 most prevalent clones. Clones were defined as Susac-specific if absent from the healthy and MS cohorts, from 1052 published viral clones and from other ImmuneACCESS disease sequences. Clones were called with MiXCR by TCRdb after fastp trimmed the public reads at Q25, and only in-frame beta chains were retained. CDR3 protein sequences are deduplicated, and each keeps its most common genes and DNA. The V and J calls shown here were made by TCRdb, not taken from the authors' results. The sample contains about 130,000 distinct CDR3 sequences, around 94% of them found a single time. The leading ten clones occupy around 0.087% of the sample.

Comments on this clonotype: Its specific antigen is unknown. Base qualities were left out, and no much larger clone turns up one base away.

High-throughput TCR beta sequencing profiled peripheral blood CD8+ and CD4+ T cells from healthy donors, Susac syndrome patients and multiple sclerosis patients. The healthy donors served as controls matched for age and sex. Bulk CD8+ and CD4+ T cells were purified by magnetic negative isolation, whereas CD8+ TEMRA cells were enriched by FACS. Blood was drawn into EDTA tubes, processed within 24 hours, and PBMCs were isolated by density gradient centrifugation. PBMCs intended for TCR sequencing were cryopreserved in liquid nitrogen and were subsequently thawed in a 37 degrees C water bath. The sorted or isolated CD4+, CD8+ and CD8+ TEMRA cells had a purity of 90% or higher. CDR1 and CDR2 are read off the germline V gene (reference sequence) as DFQATT and SNEGSKA. V and J are trimmed by 4 bases and 7 bases, and the gene matches miss 9 bases of the junction. From cysteine to phenylalanine, the CDR3 is 13 amino acids long. Left in the record is the CDR3 DNA by itself, 39 bases read in frame from the first base.

This TCR came from a human donor in good health. What was sequenced was CD4+ T cells from PBMCs. Recombination joined TRBV20-1 with TRBJ1-1, with 7 central nucleotides matching TRBD1. The DNA reads as follows: TGCAGTGCTACTGGGACAGTTATTAATGAAGCTTTCTTT. This is translated as CSATGTVINEAFF.